This TCR beta chain emerged from a study of blood T cell repertoires in COVID-19. Study-level background: Sample material is recorded as cDNA or gDNA derived from T cells, B-cell-depleted T cells, or PBMCs.

Per germline, CDR1 SGHRS and CDR2 YFSETQ. The CDR3 is 16 amino acids. V was clipped by 0 bases and J by 6 bases; unmatched bases: 3. TCRdb's copy holds only in-frame clones and misses some; the assay was immunoSEQ multiplex PCR. The sample has some 200,000 clones, around four fifths seen once. The TCR sequence derives from a woman in her 70s with COVID-19, enrolled during active disease. Sequenced sample: peripheral blood. V usage is TRBV5-1 and J usage is TRBJ2-2, with TRBD2 identical over 12 bases. CDR3 protein: CASSLGLAGVSGELFF. The DNA of the CDR3 is TGCGCCAGCAGCTTGGGACTAGCGGGAGTCTCCGGGGAGCTGTTTTTT.